These 5 T cell receptor beta chains originate from one sample sequenced in a study of post-analysis software for immune sequencing data. Overall study results and limits: Patients used about five TRBV segments, including TRBV5-6, TRBV5-1 and TRBV20-1, more often than controls.

These TCRs are of unknown antigen specificity. cDNA libraries for TCR beta contained unique molecular identifiers. TCRdb re-called the PCR reads with MiXCR, one entry per CDR3 protein. The data hold about 760,000 distinct CDR3 sequences, with 25% to 30% observed a single time. Material for sequencing was blood. The origin of the receptors is a girl aged 10-17 years with multiple sclerosis.

The chain couples TRBV15 to TRBJ2-5; no clear D. The V gene lost 0 bases and the J gene lost 0 bases, with 8 bases spanning the gap. The CDR3 contains 15 residues. The germline V gene encodes CDR1 LNHNV and CDR2 YYDKDF (reference sequence). The CDR3 coding sequence is TGTGCCACCAGCAGAGATATGGCTAACCAAGAGACCCAGTACTTC. Translating gives CATSRDMANQETQYF.

The chain carries TRBV27 and TRBJ1-6, with 8 nucleotides matching TRBD1. The trim removed 5 bases at V and 0 bases at J, leaving 9 bases unmatched. The CDR3 contains 18 residues. Germline-derived CDR1 and CDR2 are MNHEY and SMNVEV (reference sequence). CDR3 residues: CASSPDRDRFSYNSPLHF. In nucleotides, the CDR3 is TGTGCCAGCAGTCCAGACCGGGACAGGTTCTCCTATAATTCACCCCTCCACTTT.

This chain links TRBV5-1 with TRBJ2-1, with D tentatively TRBD1 (6 bases). CDR1 is SGHRS, CDR2 YFSETQ, per germline. The ends were cut back, 0 bases at V and 0 bases at J, with 7 bases in the middle. This CDR3 has 15 residues. For the CDR3, the DNA is TGCGCCAGCAGCTTGGACAGGGACTCCTACAATGAGCAGTTCTTC. It specifies CASSLDRDSYNEQFF.

The chain carries TRBV9 and TRBJ1-5; D is unresolved. This CDR3 is built from 15 residues. Trimming pared 0 bases from V and 3 bases from J, leaving 10 bases between. Per germline, CDR1 SGDLS and CDR2 YYNGEE. The CDR3 nucleotides read TGTGCCAGCAGCGTAGCAGCTGGATCCAATCAGCCCCAGCATTTT. Its translation: CASSVAAGSNQPQHF.

The rearrangement links TRBV20-1 to TRBJ2-1, with D possibly called TRBD1 or TRBD2 (6 bases each). Germline CDR1 is DFQATT and CDR2 is SNEGSKA (reference sequence). The V gene lost 0 bases and the J gene lost 2 bases, with 23 bases spanning the gap. The CDR3 extends over 19 amino acids. CDR3 nucleotides: TGCAGTGCTAGAGAATCCTTCCGAAAACGGGGGCGCCCCTACAATGAGCAGTTCTTC. It specifies CSARESFRKRGRPYNEQFF.